What follows are 29 T cell receptor beta chains derived from one specimen sequenced in a study of human versus mouse CDR3 diversity and MHC coevolution. TCRdb's table, derived via immunoSEQ multiplex PCR, lists solely in-frame clones and lacks some. The sample has fewer than 80,000 clones; approximately 90% are singletons. Input material: naive CD4+ T cells from blood. The subset here: CD45RO-negative CD62L-positive naive CD4 T cells. The origin of the receptors is a person aged 30 to 70 in good health.

The rearrangement links TRBV30 to TRBJ1-2; TRBD1 matches 8 bases. The V segment lost 1 base and the J segment 6 bases; nucleotides outside the gene matches: 7. Germline V gene lookup returns CDR1 GTSNPN and CDR2 SVGIG (reference sequence). The CDR3 runs to 14 residues. DNA for the CDR3: TGTGCCTGGAGTGCCTCGACAGGGGAGAATGGCTACACCTTC. It encodes CAWSASTGENGYTF.

The chain uses TRBV4-1 and TRBJ2-1; 9 bases align to TRBD2. CDR3 length: 16 residues. The ends lost 3 bases at V and 4 bases at J; junction bases unmatched: 7. The germline CDR1 and CDR2 sequences are MGHRA and YSYEKL. As DNA, the CDR3 is TGCGCCAGCAGCCACCCCGGGACTAGCAGATACAATGAGCAGTTCTTC. Amino acid sequence: CASSHPGTSRYNEQFF.

The rearrangement joins TRBV5-4 to TRBJ2-1, with D tentatively TRBD2 (5 bases). V lost 0 bases, J lost 2 bases, and 9 bases lay in between. This CDR3 has 15 amino acids. Germline CDR1 reads SGHNT; CDR2 reads YYREEE (reference sequence). The CDR3 nucleotides are TGTGCCAGCAGCTTGGTCTCAGCGGCCTACAATGAGCAGTTCTTC. Translating it yields CASSLVSAAYNEQFF.

The chain has TRBV6-5 and TRBJ2-2, with 8 positions matching TRBD2. J lost 7 bases, V lost 4 bases, and 8 bases had no gene match. Germline V lookup: CDR1 MNHEY, CDR2 SVGAGI. The CDR3 loop spans 15 amino acids. CDR3 coding DNA: TGTGCCAGCAGTTTGCAGAGCGGGAGAATCGGGGAGCTGTTTTTT. This gives the protein CASSLQSGRIGELFF.

V and J are TRBV27 and TRBJ1-2; possible D gene TRBD1, 5 bases. Trimming took off 4 bases at V and 4 bases at J, with 16 bases between the two ends. This CDR3 is 15 amino acids long. Germline CDR1 and CDR2: MNHEY and SMNVEV (reference sequence). This chain's CDR3 is CASSSAQGNFYGYTF. CDR3 bases: TGTGCCAGCAGTTCCGCCCAGGGAAACTTCTATGGCTACACCTTC.

In this sample, this clone turned up once. CDR3 amino acids: CATSRVDRMNTEAFF. CDR3 nucleotides: TGTGCCACCAGCAGAGTCGACAGAATGAACACTGAAGCTTTCTTT. The V gene is TRBV15, the J gene TRBJ1-1, with a weak D call TRBD1 (5 bases). CDR1 is LNHNV and CDR2 is YYDKDF in the germline V gene (reference sequence). Between the trimmed V and J ends, which lost 1 base and 0 bases, there was a span of 9 bases. The CDR3 has 15 amino acids.

The rearrangement links TRBV7-9 to TRBJ2-1, with 10 positions matching TRBD2. Germline CDR1 and CDR2: SEHNR and FQNEAQ (reference sequence). There are 17 residues in the CDR3. V lost 2 bases to trimming and J lost 3 bases; unmatched junction nucleotides: 7. The CDR3 reads CASSLSSGRSNYNEQFF. The CDR3, as DNA: TGTGCCAGCAGCTTAAGTAGCGGGAGGTCCAACTACAATGAGCAGTTCTTC.

This clone was picked up one time. The V and J genes are TRBV7-3 and TRBJ1-4; D unresolved. Germline lookup yields CDR1 SGHTA and CDR2 FQGTGA. V was pared by 0 bases and J by 3 bases, with 5 bases between. The CDR3 has 14 amino acids. CDR3 bases: TGTGCCAGCAGCTTAACTCCAGCTAATGAAAAACTGTTTTTT. As protein: CASSLTPANEKLFF.

This chain connects TRBV15 to TRBJ2-1; D remains ambiguous. In germline, CDR1 is LNHNV, CDR2 YYDKDF (reference sequence). The length of the CDR3 is 12 residues. The V gene lost 1 base and the J gene lost 8 bases, with 6 bases spanning the gap. CDR3 bases: TGTGCCACCAGCAGAGCGTTAGATGAGCAGTTCTTC. Its protein is CATSRALDEQFF. The variable domain in full, with the rest retrieved from reference TRBV15 and TRBJ2-1, is DAMVIQNPRYQVTQFGKPVTLSCSQTLNHNVMYWYQQKSSQAPKLLFHYYDKDFNNEADTPDNFQSRRPNTSFCFLDIRSPGLGDTAMYLCATSRALDEQFFGPGTRLTVL.

The chain couples TRBV20-1 to TRBJ1-1; TRBD1 agrees at 7 bases. The CDR3 has 11 residues. From germline, CDR1 is DFQATT and CDR2 SNEGSKA (reference sequence). Trimming cost V 6 bases and J 5 bases; bases outside gene matches: 3. The CDR3 spells CSARQGTEAFF. CDR3 coding DNA: TGCAGTGCGAGACAGGGAACTGAAGCTTTCTTT.

The chain is built from TRBV7-9 and TRBJ2-3; possibly TRBD2 for D (5 bases). The CDR3 is made up of 14 amino acids. With 5 bases removed from V and 0 bases from J, the gap between germline ends came to 9 bases. The germline V gene encodes CDR1 SEHNR and CDR2 FQNEAQ (reference sequence). CDR3 bases: TGTGCCAGCAGCCCCGGGATTAGCACAGATACGCAGTATTTT. Translating it yields CASSPGISTDTQYF.

The chain carries TRBV5-1 and TRBJ2-1, with 8 nucleotides matching TRBD2. V trimming: 4 bases; J trimming: 6 bases; junction bases outside the gene matches: 6. The CDR3 contains 14 residues. Per the germline V gene, CDR1 is SGHRS and CDR2 is YFSETQ. This CDR3 is CASSPGTRANEQFF. CDR3 sequence (DNA): TGCGCCAGCAGCCCGGGGACTAGGGCCAATGAGCAGTTCTTC.

The chain uses TRBV28 and TRBJ2-5; D remains ambiguous. The J call may not be correct, given that the DNA end is closer to TRBJ2-7. There are 15 residues in the CDR3. Germline V gene data show CDR1 as MDHEN and CDR2 as SYDVKM. CDR3 protein: CASSPRPSPPYEQYF. The CDR3 DNA reads as TGTGCCAGCAGTCCCAGGCCCTCACCACCCTACGAGCAGTACTTC.

This chain uses TRBV29-1 with TRBJ2-3; a weak D match, TRBD2 (6 bases). Germline CDR1 is SQVTM and CDR2 is ANQGSEA. The CDR3 runs 14 residues. V shed 5 bases and J shed 2 bases, with 14 bases lying between them. The CDR3 is CSVTPGLHTDTQYF. In nucleotides, the CDR3 is TGCAGCGTTACCCCGGGACTTCACACAGATACGCAGTATTTT.

This chain connects TRBV10-3 to TRBJ1-1, with D maybe TRBD1 (6 bases). Trimming left V 9 bases short and J 7 bases short, with 24 bases between. This CDR3 has 15 amino acids. Looked up from germline, CDR1 is ENHRY and CDR2 is SYGVKD. The CDR3 region is CAIREQGTSNGEAFF. CDR3 nucleotides: TGTGCCATAAGGGAACAGGGAACCTCGAACGGTGAAGCTTTCTTT.

The chain links TRBV6-1 to TRBJ2-7, with 7 bases identical to TRBD1. Germline CDR1 MNHNS, CDR2 SASEGT. V lost 2 bases and J lost 1; bases outside the gene matches: 5. The CDR3 has 15 residues. CDR3 amino acids: CASSEWGTESYEQYF. Written as DNA, the CDR3 is TGTGCCAGCAGTGAATGGGGGACAGAATCCTACGAGCAGTACTTC.

This chain links TRBV5-1 with TRBJ1-3; 12 nucleotides match TRBD1. After removal of 4 bases from V and 0 bases from J, the junction contained 5 bases not matched to a gene. Germline CDR1 SGHRS, CDR2 YFSETQ. CDR3 size: 17 residues. CDR3 in DNA: TGCGCCAGCAGCCCGGGACAGGGGGCTTTCTCTGGAAACACCATATATTTT. Translation gives CASSPGQGAFSGNTIYF. The complete variable domain, with remaining parts taken from reference TRBV5-1 and TRBJ1-3, reads KAGVTQTPRYLIKTRGQQVTLSCSPISGHRSVSWYQQTPGQGLQFLFEYFSETQRNKGNFPGRFSGRQFSNSRSEMNVSTLELGDSALYLCASSPGQGAFSGNTIYFGEGSWLTVV.

The chain joins TRBV7-6 to TRBJ2-3; possible D gene TRBD2, 5 bases. Trimming shortened V by 0 bases and J by 1 base, and 8 bases separated the two germline ends. From germline, CDR1 is SGHVS and CDR2 FNYEAQ. The CDR3 runs to 15 residues. CDR3 amino acids: CASSLAGVGTDTQYF. The CDR3 DNA reads TGTGCCAGCAGCTTAGCGGGAGTCGGCACAGATACGCAGTATTTT.

The rearrangement uses TRBV6-5 and TRBJ2-7, with TRBD1 identical over 7 bases. The CDR3 extends over 15 amino acids. CDR1 is MNHEY, CDR2 SVGAGI, per germline. Trimming took 7 bases from V and 3 from J; bases not matched to a gene: 12. CDR3 protein: CASKFYDRVGYEQYF. CDR3 sequence (DNA): TGTGCCAGCAAATTCTACGACAGGGTAGGCTACGAGCAGTACTTC.

This chain joins TRBV6-1 and TRBJ2-4; TRBD2 is a possible D gene (6 bases). V lost 7 bases, J lost 5 bases, and 12 bases lay in between. This CDR3 is built from 13 residues. CDR1 MNHNS and CDR2 SASEGT come from the germline V gene. CDR3 in DNA: TGTGCCAGCATTTTGTGGGGGGAAAACATTCAGTACTTC. It specifies CASILWGENIQYF.

The chain combines TRBV28 with TRBJ1-2, with D perhaps matching TRBD1 (5 bases). The germline V and J ends were trimmed by 2 bases and 6 bases, with 22 bases remaining between them. CDR1 and CDR2 (germline): MDHEN, SYDVKM. The length of the CDR3 is 17 residues. Here the CDR3 reads CASSLLITHGEGNGYTF. The CDR3 nucleotides are TGTGCCAGCAGTTTACTAATCACCCACGGGGAGGGGAATGGCTACACCTTC.

In this sample, this clone turned up once. This chain links TRBV6-5 with TRBJ1-5; D is unresolved. Trimming cost V 2 bases and J 4 bases, with 6 bases left between them. The CDR3 runs to 13 residues. Germline assignment: CDR1 MNHEY and CDR2 SVGAGI. CDR3 nucleotide sequence: TGTGCCAGCAGTTACCGGTTAAATCAGCCCCAGCATTTT. It encodes CASSYRLNQPQHF.

The rearrangement links TRBV11-2 to TRBJ2-5; TRBD1 is a possible D gene (5 bases). The CDR3 consists of 15 residues. CDR1 and CDR2 from the germline V gene are SGHAT and FQNNGV. Trimming took off 0 bases at V and 5 bases at J, with 13 bases between the two ends. The CDR3: CASSLDQAGRETQYF. CDR3 DNA sequence: TGTGCCAGCAGCTTAGATCAGGCAGGGCGGGAGACCCAGTACTTC.

The rearrangement joins TRBV11-1 to TRBJ2-1; possibly TRBD2 for D (6 bases). The CDR3 runs to 15 residues. The V and J ends lost 5 bases and 5 bases respectively, with 16 bases between them. Germline V lookup: CDR1 SGHAT, CDR2 FQDESV (reference sequence). CDR3 amino acids: CASSGQLAADNEQFF. The CDR3 DNA reads TGTGCCAGCAGCGGCCAATTAGCGGCCGACAATGAGCAGTTCTTC.

The rearrangement joins TRBV30 to TRBJ2-3; 10 bases are shared with TRBD1. Trimming at V came to 8 bases and at J to 2 bases, leaving 7 bases not matched to a gene. The germline gives CDR1 GTSNPN, CDR2 SVGIG (reference sequence). This CDR3 comprises 14 residues. The CDR3 loop is CATDRGTYTDTQYF. DNA for the CDR3: TGTGCCACGGACAGGGGGACGTACACAGATACGCAGTATTTT.

The chain uses TRBV2 and TRBJ1-6, with 7 bases identical to TRBD1. The CDR3 spans 15 residues. CDR1 and CDR2 (germline): SNHLY, FYNNEI. V was clipped by 2 bases and J by 7 bases; unmatched bases: 5. The CDR3 spells CASSELTGSNSPLHF. The CDR3 coding sequence is TGTGCCAGCAGTGAATTGACAGGGTCAAATTCACCCCTCCACTTT.

The chain has TRBV19 and TRBJ2-6; D is unresolved. The length of the CDR3 is 15 residues. CDR1 and CDR2 (germline): LNHDA, SQIVND (reference sequence). The V end was cut by 3 bases, the J end by 0 bases, with 6 bases between. The CDR3: CASSMSLSGANVLTF. CDR3 nucleotide sequence: TGTGCCAGTAGTATGTCCCTCTCTGGGGCCAACGTCCTGACTTTC.

This sequence joins TRBV7-9 and TRBJ1-2; TRBD1 matches at 9 bases. Germline lookup yields CDR1 SEHNR and CDR2 FQNEAQ (reference sequence). The V gene end was trimmed by 5 bases and the J gene end by 5 bases; junction bases not matched to a gene: 3. The CDR3 extends over 13 amino acids. CDR3 sequence reads: CASSPDRGYGYTF. As DNA, the CDR3 is TGTGCCAGCAGCCCAGACAGGGGGTATGGCTACACCTTC.

This chain joins TRBV10-3 and TRBJ1-5, with D perhaps TRBD1 (6 bases). In germline, CDR1 is ENHRY, CDR2 SYGVKD. V was cut by 7 bases and J by 7 bases, with 14 bases left in between. The CDR3 extends over 13 amino acids. In DNA form, the CDR3 reads TGTGCCATCAAGGGGGAGATGCGGCAGCCCCAGCATTTT. As protein: CAIKGEMRQPQHF.